A single sample is the source of the 23 T cell receptor beta chains below, sequenced in a study of cytomegalovirus exposure and HLA in healthy donors. The repertoire was sequenced with immunoSEQ multiplex PCR; TCRdb's copy has only in-frame clones and lacks some. Of fewer than 200,000 clones in the sample, 85% were seen once. The sequenced material came from PBMCs. The receptors derive from a man aged 18 to 30 in good health and CMV-seropositive.

This chain links TRBV10-3 with TRBJ2-2; D possibly corresponds to TRBD1 (6 bases). Between the trimmed V and J ends, which lost 10 bases and 6 bases, there was a span of 30 bases. Germline CDR1 is ENHRY and CDR2 is SYGVKD. The CDR3 loop spans 18 amino acids. The chain's CDR3 is CATSGAGATTYFAGELFF. CDR3 in DNA: TGTGCCACCTCAGGGGCAGGGGCGACGACCTATTTCGCCGGGGAGCTGTTTTTT.

This sequence joins TRBV21-1 and TRBJ2-7; TRBD2 was called by the table and not checked on the DNA. TRBV21-1 is assigned pseudogene status. The length of the CDR3 is 18 residues. The chain's CDR3 is CASSKGVGIAGDLDEQYF. DNA of the CDR3: TGTGCCAGCAGCAAGGGTGTTGGAATAGCGGGGGACCTAGACGAGCAGTACTTC.

V usage is TRBV4-2 and J usage is TRBJ2-2; 8 bases align to TRBD2. Germline CDR1 reads LGHNA; CDR2 reads YNFKEQ. The CDR3 runs to 18 residues. V was clipped by 0 bases and J by 6 bases; unmatched bases: 12. As DNA, the CDR3 is TGTGCCAGCAGCCAAGAAGGTTCCGGGACTAGAGAGGCCGGGGAGCTGTTTTTT. Translated: CASSQEGSGTREAGELFF.

The V and J genes are TRBV6-1 and TRBJ2-3; D remains ambiguous. The CDR3 spans 14 residues. V lost 10 bases to trimming and J lost 0 bases, with 14 bases between them. Germline assignment: CDR1 MNHNS and CDR2 SASEGT. The DNA for the CDR3 is TGTGCCACTCAGCGCATAACTAGCACAGATACGCAGTATTTT. It codes for CATQRITSTDTQYF.

The chain links TRBV4-1 to TRBJ2-7; D is unclear. The V end lost 1 base, the J end lost 2 bases, and 12 bases lay between the germline ends. The CDR3 is 15 amino acids. CDR1 is MGHRA and CDR2 is YSYEKL in the germline V gene. The CDR3 DNA reads as TGCGCCAGCAGCCAAGGACCAGAGCGCGCCTACGAGCAGTACTTC. This translates into CASSQGPERAYEQYF.

This rearrangement joins TRBV6-5 to TRBJ1-3; 7 bases match TRBD1. Trimming took 2 bases from V and 8 from J; bases not matched to a gene: 6. Germline CDR1 MNHEY, CDR2 SVGAGI. There are 14 residues in the CDR3. This chain's CDR3 is CASSYGTVSDTIYF. CDR3 nucleotides: TGTGCCAGCAGTTACGGGACAGTTTCAGACACCATATATTTT.

This clone has just a few counts. The J gene is TRBJ1-1, the V gene TRBV5-6, with D hard to call. The V gene lost 4 bases and the J gene lost 2 bases, with 12 bases spanning the gap. Germline assignment: CDR1 SGHDT and CDR2 YYEEEE. The CDR3 consists of 14 residues. CDR3 nucleotide sequence: TGTGCCAGCAGCCCGGTCGAGCGAAACACTGAAGCTTTCTTT. Protein sequence: CASSPVERNTEAFF.

The chain carries TRBV6-6 and TRBJ1-6; the match to TRBD1 covers 8 bases. CDR3 length: 14 amino acids. CDR1 is MNHNY and CDR2 is SVGAGI in the germline V gene (reference sequence). V shed 7 bases and J 8 bases; nucleotides not matched to a gene: 7. The CDR3 DNA reads as TGTGCCAGCACCAGCCGGGACAGGTATTCACCCCTCCACTTT. Encoded protein: CASTSRDRYSPLHF.

The CDR3 DNA reads as TGTGCCAGCAGTAACCCGGACAGGGCCTATGGCTACACCTTC. Encoded protein: CASSNPDRAYGYTF. J is TRBJ1-2 and V is TRBV28, with 8 bases identical to TRBD1. The CDR3 is 14 amino acids. V was clipped by 5 bases and J by 4 bases; unmatched bases: 6. From germline, CDR1 is MDHEN and CDR2 SYDVKM.

This clone was observed a single time. V gene TRBV14 combines with J gene TRBJ2-5, with D maybe TRBD1 (6 bases). V was trimmed by 1 base and J by 2 bases, leaving 11 bases between them. Germline values: CDR1 SGHDN, CDR2 FVKESK. The CDR3 covers 15 residues. The CDR3 here is CASSQGDIIQETQYF. CDR3 DNA: TGTGCCAGCAGCCAAGGGGACATTATTCAAGAGACCCAGTACTTC.

J is TRBJ2-7 and V is TRBV11-2; 7 nucleotides agree with TRBD1. The CDR3 length is 14 residues. CDR1 SGHAT and CDR2 FQNNGV come from the germline V gene. Losses at the gene ends were 5 bases for V and 5 bases for J; bases not matched to a gene: 9. CDR3 residues: CASSKITGDNEQYF. In DNA form, the CDR3 reads TGTGCCAGCAGCAAAATCACAGGGGACAACGAGCAGTACTTC.

The chain carries TRBV30 and TRBJ1-2, with TRBD1 identical over 7 bases. The V and J ends lost 5 bases and 5 bases, in that order; junction bases with no gene match: 5. CDR3 size: 12 residues. Germline CDR1 GTSNPN, CDR2 SVGIG (reference sequence). The CDR3 DNA reads TGTGCCTGGGACGGGACAGCTTATGGCTACACCTTC. Amino acid sequence: CAWDGTAYGYTF.

This chain's CDR3 is CATRSWDSNQPQHF. The CDR3 DNA reads TGTGCCACCAGAAGCTGGGACTCTAATCAGCCCCAGCATTTT. This chain joins TRBV5-4 and TRBJ1-5; weak D call: TRBD1 (5 bases). V was cut by 9 bases and J by 4 bases, with 17 bases left in between. In germline, CDR1 is SGHNT, CDR2 YYREEE (reference sequence). The CDR3 sequence is 14 residues long. The complete variable domain, with remaining parts taken from reference TRBV5-4 and TRBJ1-5, reads ETGVTQSPTHLIKTRGQQVTLRCSSQSGHNTVSWYQQALGQGPQFIFQYYREEENGRGNFPPRFSGLQFPNYSSELNVNALELDDSALYLCATRSWDSNQPQHFGDGTRLSIL.

V usage is TRBV19 and J usage is TRBJ2-7; 8 positions match TRBD1. V was pared by 3 bases and J by 6 bases, with 4 bases of the junction left unmatched. CDR3 length: 13 residues. Germline assignment: CDR1 LNHDA and CDR2 SQIVND (reference sequence). The CDR3 DNA follows: TGTGCCAGTAGTATTCAGGGGGCGGCCGAGCAGTACTTC. Protein: CASSIQGAAEQYF.

The gene calls are TRBV10-2 and TRBJ2-7; TRBD2 matches 9 bases. The CDR3 length is 15 residues. The germline V gene has CDR1 WSHSY and CDR2 SAAADI. V shed 0 bases and J 5 bases; nucleotides not matched to a gene: 5. The CDR3 loop is CASSESAGGLHEQYF. Here the CDR3 DNA reads TGCGCCAGCAGTGAGTCGGCGGGAGGGCTTCACGAGCAGTACTTC.

The V and J genes are TRBV6-6 and TRBJ1-2; 7 bases align to TRBD1. Losses at the gene ends were 6 bases for V and 1 base for J; bases not matched to a gene: 5. The CDR3 totals 14 residues. CDR1 is MNHNY and CDR2 is SVGAGI in the germline V gene (reference sequence). The CDR3 region has the DNA TGTGCCAGCAGGTCCGACAGGGTTAACTATGGCTACACCTTC. Translating gives CASRSDRVNYGYTF.

The CDR3 DNA sequence: TGTGCCTGGGAGACAGGGGGCTTTACTGAAGCTTTCTTT. Its translation: CAWETGGFTEAFF. This chain links TRBV30 with TRBJ1-1; 10 positions agree with TRBD1. The CDR3 runs 13 residues. CDR1 and CDR2 (germline): GTSNPN, SVGIG (reference sequence). The J segment lost 5 bases and the V segment lost 5 bases, leaving 5 bases of the junction unmatched.

The V and J genes are TRBV28 and TRBJ1-2, with 12 bases aligning to TRBD1. The trim removed 6 bases at V and 6 bases at J, leaving 11 bases unmatched. This CDR3 has 16 amino acids. The germline CDR1 and CDR2 sequences are MDHEN and SYDVKM. The CDR3 sequence: CASSVLGQGARNGYTF. The CDR3 DNA follows: TGTGCCAGCAGCGTATTGGGACAGGGGGCGCGGAATGGCTACACCTTC.

The chain is built from TRBV10-2 and TRBJ2-3; no definite D call. Germline V gene lookup returns CDR1 WSHSY and CDR2 SAAADI. V lost 2 bases to trimming and J lost 0 bases, with 6 bases between them. The CDR3 extends over 14 amino acids. CDR3 coding DNA: TGCGCCAGCAGTGAGGGGCTCAGCACAGATACGCAGTATTTT. Translation gives CASSEGLSTDTQYF.

V and J are TRBV30 and TRBJ1-2; 10 nucleotides match TRBD1. In germline, CDR1 is GTSNPN, CDR2 SVGIG (reference sequence). The J segment lost 8 bases and the V segment lost 3 bases, leaving 9 bases of the junction unmatched. CDR3 length: 14 amino acids. The CDR3 nucleotides are TGTGCCTGGAGGACAGGGGGCCTGGGGTGGGGCTACACCTTC. Translation gives CAWRTGGLGWGYTF.

This clone was found a few times. The CDR3 loop reads CASSQGQGPDTQYF. In DNA form, the CDR3 reads TGCGCCAGCAGCCAAGGACAGGGGCCAGATACGCAGTATTTT. This chain connects TRBV4-1 to TRBJ2-3; 8 nucleotides line up with TRBD1. The CDR3 contains 14 residues. After removal of 1 base from V and 4 bases from J, the junction contained 1 base not matched to a gene. In germline, CDR1 is MGHRA, CDR2 YSYEKL.

CDR3 sequence: CASSFLTDTQYF. The CDR3 bases are TGTGCCAGCAGCTTCCTCACAGATACGCAGTATTTT. The J gene is TRBJ2-3, the V gene TRBV7-8; D ambiguous. The ends were cut back, 3 bases at V and 2 bases at J, with 3 bases in the middle. The germline V gene encodes CDR1 SGHVS and CDR2 FQNEAQ. The CDR3 covers 12 residues.

The chain uses TRBV7-9 and TRBJ2-7; D perhaps matches TRBD1 (6 bases). Trimming removed 4 bases from V and 1 base from J, with 14 bases in between. CDR1 is SEHNR and CDR2 is FQNEAQ in the germline V gene (reference sequence). The CDR3 loop spans 15 amino acids. The CDR3 sequence: CASSYMTGLSYEQYF. CDR3 nucleotides: TGTGCCAGCAGCTACATGACAGGTCTTTCCTACGAGCAGTACTTC.